This TCR beta chain was identified in a study of blood T cells in healthy people across ages. Overall study findings and caveats: Leaving the PBMCs unsorted stopped any conclusive comparison of naive versus antigen-experienced cells.

Germline-derived CDR1 and CDR2 are SGHRS and YFSETQ. The CDR3 runs 14 residues. V lost 1 base and J 7 bases, leaving 12 bases between the germline ends. Together with a sample-barcoded 5' primer, a J-beta primer mix was included in a second PCR lasting about 6 to 11 cycles. TCRdb passed the 5' RACE reads through MiXCR, listing each CDR3 protein once. The table lists roughly 680,000 distinct CDR3 sequences, approximately 52% of them singletons. This clonotype was observed many times. Its specificity is unknown. The TCR comes from a woman aged 80 or over in good health. Sequencing was carried out using blood. The rearrangement joins TRBV5-1 to TRBJ2-1, with D perhaps TRBD2 (6 bases). This CDR3 is CASSLSRRGNEQFF. CDR3 coding DNA: TGCGCCAGCAGCTTGAGTAGGAGGGGTAATGAGCAGTTCTTC.